Following are 4 T cell receptor beta chains from one sample sequenced in a study of patients and donors after allogeneic stem cell transplantation. One entry per CDR3 protein, called by TCRdb with MiXCR from the RT-PCR reads. The sample shows around 23,000 distinct CDR3 sequences, roughly 43% of them seen only once. The sequenced sample was blood, either unsorted or a sorted T cell fraction (not recorded which). All receptors derive from a human donor who was either an allogeneic HSCT recipient or a stem cell or donor lymphocyte infusion donor (not recorded which). It is not recorded whose cells these are; they may come from a transplant donor.

This sequence joins TRBV3-1 and TRBJ1-1, with D possibly matching TRBD1 (6 bases). Trimming cost V 4 bases and J 3 bases, with 15 bases left between them. Germline V gives CDR1 LGHDT, CDR2 YNNKEL (reference sequence). The CDR3 contains 15 residues. CDR3 DNA: TGTGCCAGCAGCCTCACAGGGTTCCCAGACACTGAAGCTTTCTTT. It encodes CASSLTGFPDTEAFF.

This clonotype was detected only a few times. The CDR3 DNA sequence: TGCAGTGCTAGGAAATTCGAGGGGTATGGCTACACCTTC. Translating it yields CSARKFEGYGYTF. This sequence joins TRBV20-1 and TRBJ1-2; D perhaps matches TRBD1 (5 bases). This CDR3 comprises 13 residues. V dropped 3 bases and J dropped 5 bases, with 13 bases sitting between them. Germline values: CDR1 DFQATT, CDR2 SNEGSKA (reference sequence).

The J gene is TRBJ2-3, the V gene TRBV4-1; 7 bases fit TRBD1. Losses at the gene ends were 6 bases for V and 5 bases for J; bases not matched to a gene: 5. This CDR3 comprises 13 residues. From germline, CDR1 is MGHRA and CDR2 YSYEKL. The CDR3 region has the DNA TGCGCCAGCAGTAGGACAGGAGAAGATACGCAGTATTTT. It encodes CASSRTGEDTQYF.

The chain has TRBV15 and TRBJ1-1; D gene unclear. The CDR3 has 15 residues. V shed 0 bases and J shed 4 bases, with 12 bases lying between them. Germline CDR1 is LNHNV and CDR2 is YYDKDF (reference sequence). Here the CDR3 DNA reads TGTGCCACCAGCAGAGATCTCCGGTGGCTCACTGAAGCTTTCTTT. This gives the protein CATSRDLRWLTEAFF.